This record looks at one T cell receptor (beta chain) sequence and its context. Several immunoSEQ plates held equal portions of the genomic DNA taken from each subset. Only in-frame clones appear in the TCRdb table, and some are missing; sequencing was by immunoSEQ multiplex PCR. The table records about 2 million clones, about 95% of them present only once. Cells designated naive CD8 were CD45RO-negative and were positively selected for CCR7, with terminally differentiated effector memory CD45RA+ cells excluded. Germline V CDR1 and CDR2: SGDLS, YYNGEE. This CDR3 is 15 amino acids long. The ends were cut back, 3 bases at V and 0 bases at J, with 7 bases in the middle. The data were obtained in a study of shared clonotypes between healthy human individuals. Study-wide background: Per donor, three plates held CD4 naive cells, three held CD4 memory, two held CD8 naive and one held CD8 memory.

The rearrangement links TRBV9 to TRBJ2-6, with D uncertain. This receptor was identified in a man between 18 and 29 years old in good health. Sequenced: naive CD8+ T cells sorted from blood. The CDR3 loop is CASSGGVSGANVLTF. Here the CDR3 DNA reads TGTGCCAGCAGCGGCGGAGTCTCTGGGGCCAACGTCCTGACTTTC.